A selection of T cell receptor beta chains follows, all from one sample in a study of breast tumors, draining lymph nodes, adjacent tissues. TCRdb re-analysed the multiplex PCR reads in MiXCR, keeping a single row per CDR3 protein. This table holds roughly 86,000 distinct CDR3 sequences, approximately 19% found once. Sequenced material: axillary lymph node tissue. The receptors come from a female donor with breast cancer. Some clones in this sample may be carry-over from other donors' samples. Both conserved end residues are part of each CDR3. D genes are given only for firm matches. Part of the rows lack a size; the others show once, few, many or a class for expanded clones.

NA	TRBV3-1	TRBJ2-7	NA	CASSHRAGSYEQYF	TGTGCCAGCAGCCACCGGGCGGGGTCCTACGAGCAGTACTTC
NA	TRBV20-1	TRBJ2-7	many	CSAREAASYEQYF	TGCAGTGCTAGAGAGGCCGCTTCCTACGAGCAGTACTTC
TRBD1	TRBV4-2	TRBJ2-7	many	CASSQDAAGGPYEQYF	TGTGCCAGCAGCCAAGATGCGGCAGGGGGACCCTACGAGCAGTACTTC
TRBD1	TRBV30	TRBJ1-6	NA	CAWSSRDRTKNSPLHF	TGTGCCTGGAGTAGCCGGGACAGGACTAAAAATTCACCCCTCCACTTT
TRBD2	TRBV20-1	TRBJ2-3	many	CSANRLAGGLLTDTQYF	TGCAGTGCTAACAGACTAGCGGGAGGACTCCTCACAGATACGCAGTATTTT
NA	TRBV6-2/TRBV6-3	TRBJ2-3	many	CASSYSLDTQYF	TGTGCCAGCAGTTACTCTCTAGATACGCAGTATTTT
TRBD2	TRBV5-1	TRBJ2-6	once	CASSLLGEGGANVPTF	TGCGCCAGCAGCTTGTTAGGGGAGGGAGGGGCCAACGTCCCGACTTTC
NA	TRBV5-6	TRBJ2-3	many	CASSSLSGDTDTQYF	TGTGCCAGCAGCTCCCTTAGCGGAGACACAGATACGCAGTATTTT
NA	TRBV12-5	TRBJ1-2	many	CASGLVQGYNYGYTF	TGTGCTAGTGGTTTGGTTCAGGGTTACAACTATGGCTACACCTTC
NA	TRBV19	TRBJ1-2	NA	CASSARGVRGNTF	TGTGCCAGTAGTGCTCGTGGCGTACGCGGCAACACCTTC
NA	TRBV6-1	TRBJ2-7	many	CASSQGGRGRYEQYF	TGTGCCAGCAGTCAGGGGGGCAGGGGAAGGTACGAGCAGTACTTC
NA	TRBV7-3	TRBJ2-7	many	CASSLTQGGEQYF	TGTGCCAGCAGCTTAACCCAGGGTGGAGAGCAGTACTTC
TRBD1	TRBV6-5	TRBJ2-7	many	CASSYGTGVYEQYF	TGTGCCAGCAGTTACGGGACAGGGGTGTACGAGCAGTACTTC
TRBD2	TRBV7-2	TRBJ2-5	many	CASSPPTSGRGETQYF	TGTGCCAGCAGCCCTCCGACTAGCGGGAGGGGAGAGACCCAGTACTTC
NA	TRBV3-1	TRBJ1-3	NA	CASSQTGGKGNTIYF	TGTGCCAGCAGCCAAACTGGGGGAAAAGGAAACACCATATATTTT
TRBD1	TRBV4-1	TRBJ2-3	many	CASSMTGPRTDTQYF	TGCGCCAGCAGCATGACAGGGCCTCGCACAGATACGCAGTATTTT
NA	TRBV6-1	TRBJ1-5	many	CASSEPITAQPQHF	TGTGCCAGCAGTGAACCGATTACGGCTCAGCCCCAGCATTTT
TRBD1	TRBV12-3/TRBV12-4	TRBJ1-3	many	CASSRTGGRGNTIYF	TGTGCCAGCAGCCGGACAGGGGGCAGAGGAAACACCATATATTTT
NA	TRBV20-1	TRBJ2-7	many	CSAYDGARPTYEQYF	TGCAGTGCTTACGACGGCGCCCGACCTACCTACGAGCAGTACTTC
NA	TRBV28	TRBJ1-2	NA	CASGPTGGGTGGYTF	TGTGCCAGTGGACCTACGGGTGGGGGAACAGGTGGCTACACCTTC
TRBD2	TRBV7-3	TRBJ2-1	many	CASSPGTSVYNEQFF	TGTGCCAGCAGCCCCGGGACTAGCGTCTACAATGAGCAGTTCTTC
NA	TRBV9	TRBJ2-5	many	CASSVDRGPRETQYF	TGTGCCAGCAGCGTAGATCGGGGGCCAAGGGAGACCCAGTACTTC
TRBD2	TRBV6-6	TRBJ2-1	many	CASSYSGAGGRDEQFF	TGTGCCAGCAGTTACTCGGGCGCGGGAGGGCGCGATGAGCAGTTCTTC
NA	TRBV20-1	TRBJ2-3	many	CSARDDRLSTDTQYF	TGCAGTGCCCGAGACGACCGACTAAGCACAGATACGCAGTATTTT